Presented here are 19 T cell receptor beta chains from one specimen sequenced in a study of blood T cell repertoires in COVID-19 (dated by TCRdb to 2018 to 2021). Receptor amplification or capture employed the immunoSEQ multiplex PCR assay. TCRdb provides this immuneACCESS table in a form limited to in-frame rearrangements. Some clones are lacking; in checked studies, under half of them reflect an unresolved V gene, and why the rest are absent is not known. The sample table shows roughly 100,000 clones, and about 76% are seen once. Approximately 20% of the sample comes from the top ten. Sequencing was done on a sample of peripheral blood. These receptors all stem from a woman in her seventies with acute or convalescent COVID-19.

This clone was counted ten times or more. The rearrangement joins TRBV4-1 to TRBJ1-2; 7 nucleotides agree with TRBD1. V gave up 0 bases and J gave up 5 bases; unmatched junction bases: 6. CDR1 and CDR2 (germline): MGHRA, YSYEKL. The CDR3 consists of 15 residues. Written as DNA, the CDR3 is TGCGCCAGCAGCCAAGAGTCCAGGGGGATTTATGGCTACACCTTC. This sequence encodes CASSQESRGIYGYTF.

The chain combines TRBV18 with TRBJ2-1, with unresolved D. This CDR3 is built from 15 residues. Germline V gene data show CDR1 as KGHSH and CDR2 as LQKENI. Trimming pared 1 base from V and 4 bases from J, leaving 11 bases between. Here the CDR3 DNA reads TGTGCCAGCTCACCACAGCCAGCGCAGTACAATGAGCAGTTCTTC. Protein sequence: CASSPQPAQYNEQFF.

A word on this clone: Mismatch with germline at one junction end may stem from a read error. This chain links TRBV18 with TRBJ2-1; 8 bases are shared with TRBD2. The CDR3 runs 13 residues. Per the germline V gene, CDR1 is KGHSH and CDR2 is LQKENI. The CDR3 here is CACSPPGGAEQFF. In nucleotides, the CDR3 is TGTGCCTGCTCACCACCGGGGGGGGCTGAGCAGTTCTTC.

V and J are TRBV5-6 and TRBJ1-1; D remains ambiguous. The CDR3 runs 14 residues. The V end lost 0 bases, the J end lost 1 base, and 7 bases lay between the germline ends. Germline CDR1 reads SGHDT; CDR2 reads YYEEEE. CDR3 loop: CASSLAGPNTEAFF. CDR3 nucleotides: TGTGCCAGCAGCTTGGCAGGCCCGAACACTGAAGCTTTCTTT.

The chain couples TRBV7-6 to TRBJ1-1; the D gene is possibly TRBD1 (5 bases). The CDR3 is made up of 13 amino acids. V was clipped by 5 bases and J by 1 base, with 8 bases between them. Germline loops: CDR1 SGHVS, CDR2 FNYEAQ. The CDR3 loop reads CASSGAPNTEAFF. The CDR3 DNA reads as TGTGCCAGCAGCGGGGCTCCGAACACTGAAGCTTTCTTT.

This clone was seen a handful of times. This chain links TRBV27 with TRBJ2-7, with D unclear. CDR1 and CDR2 from the germline V gene are MNHEY and SMNVEV (reference sequence). The germline V and J ends were trimmed by 3 bases and 0 bases, with 6 bases remaining between them. The CDR3 consists of 13 residues. Here the CDR3 DNA reads TGTGCCAGCAGTTTTAGCTTCTCCTACGAGCAGTACTTC. Residues: CASSFSFSYEQYF.

The chain has TRBV5-4 and TRBJ2-5, with 12 bases aligning to TRBD1. The length of the CDR3 is 16 residues. Germline CDR1 SGHNT, CDR2 YYREEE (reference sequence). With V trimmed by 4 bases and J by 5 bases, 9 bases remained unmatched. CDR3 nucleotide sequence: TGTGCCAGCAGCCCACCGGGACAGGGGGCGATCGAGACCCAGTACTTC. This gives the protein CASSPPGQGAIETQYF.

The chain employs TRBV7-2 and TRBJ1-2; D remains unclear. Germline V gives CDR1 SGHTA, CDR2 FQGNSA. This CDR3 spans 13 amino acids. Trimming left V 1 base short and J 1 base short, with 4 bases between. CDR3 amino acids: CASSLGVNYGYTF. The DNA for the CDR3 is TGTGCCAGCAGCTTAGGCGTTAACTATGGCTACACCTTC.

The chain is built from TRBV30 and TRBJ1-1, with D possibly TRBD1 on 6 matching bases. Germline lookup yields CDR1 GTSNPN and CDR2 SVGIG (reference sequence). The CDR3 loop spans 13 amino acids. Trimming pared 1 base from V and 4 bases from J, leaving 10 bases between. The CDR3 region is CAWSATGFTEAFF. CDR3 nucleotides: TGTGCCTGGAGTGCTACAGGGTTCACTGAAGCTTTCTTT.

V usage is TRBV10-3 and J usage is TRBJ1-2; 7 positions match TRBD1. V was pared by 6 bases and J by 8 bases, with 9 bases of the junction left unmatched. Germline CDR1 and CDR2: ENHRY and SYGVKD. CDR3 length equals 13 residues. CDR3 protein: CAISLDRVQGYTF. In DNA form, the CDR3 reads TGTGCCATCAGCCTCGACAGGGTACAGGGCTACACCTTC.

The genes are TRBV12-5 and TRBJ2-5; 8 bases fit TRBD1. With V trimmed by 6 bases and J by 9 bases, 9 bases remained unmatched. Per the germline V gene, CDR1 is LGHNT and CDR2 is FRNRAP. The CDR3 runs to 13 residues. CDR3 sequence reads: CASGVGQGGPQYF. DNA of the CDR3: TGTGCTAGTGGGGTTGGACAGGGTGGCCCCCAGTACTTC.

V and J are TRBV9 and TRBJ2-7; unclear D gene. The CDR3 is 12 residues long. Germline V gives CDR1 SGDLS, CDR2 YYNGEE. The V gene lost 0 bases and the J gene lost 8 bases, with 9 bases spanning the gap. The CDR3 DNA reads as TGTGCCAGCAGCGTAGGAGGAGATAAGCAGTACTTC. It yields the protein CASSVGGDKQYF.

The count of this clone is one. This CDR3 is CASCYGTALLQYF. CDR3 sequence (DNA): TGTGCCAGCTGTTATGGGACAGCGCTTCTACAGTACTTC. The rearrangement joins TRBV2 to TRBJ2-7, with TRBD1 identical over 7 bases. Per germline, CDR1 SNHLY and CDR2 FYNNEI. Losses at the gene ends were 8 bases for V and 10 bases for J; bases not matched to a gene: 14. CDR3 length: 13 amino acids.

The V gene is TRBV2, the J gene TRBJ1-6, with D perhaps matching TRBD1 (5 bases). V was clipped by 3 bases and J by 10 bases, with 16 bases between them. The CDR3 is made up of 15 amino acids. CDR1 and CDR2 (germline): SNHLY, FYNNEI. The CDR3 region has the DNA TGTGCCAGCAGTGATAAGGGCAGGGAAGGCTCACCCCTCCACTTT. Translation: CASSDKGREGSPLHF.

The V call is TRBV5-6, the J call TRBJ1-2, with 8 bases fitting TRBD1. This CDR3 region has 14 residues. V was clipped by 4 bases and J by 5 bases; unmatched bases: 7. Germline lookup yields CDR1 SGHDT and CDR2 YYEEEE. DNA for the CDR3: TGTGCCAGCAGCGGGGGGACAGGCCCTTATGGCTACACCTTC. Translation: CASSGGTGPYGYTF. The whole variable domain, remainder taken from reference TRBV5-6 and TRBJ1-2, is DAGVTQSPTHLIKTRGQQVTLRCSPKSGHDTVSWYQQALGQGPQFIFQYYEEEERQRGNFPDRFSGHQFPNYSSELNVNALLLGDSALYLCASSGGTGPYGYTFGSGTRLTVV.

The chain has TRBV18 and TRBJ1-1; 9 bases are a match to TRBD1. V lost 0 bases and J lost 4; bases outside the gene matches: 6. The CDR3 contains 16 residues. Germline values: CDR1 KGHSH, CDR2 LQKENI. CDR3 protein: CASSPPGQGLGTEAFF. The CDR3 DNA sequence: TGTGCCAGCTCACCACCGGGACAGGGTCTAGGCACTGAAGCTTTCTTT.

The chain joins TRBV7-6 to TRBJ1-4; 9 nucleotides agree with TRBD1. This CDR3 contains 14 residues. Germline-derived CDR1 and CDR2 are SGHVS and FNYEAQ. The ends lost 7 bases at V and 8 bases at J; junction bases unmatched: 8. In DNA form, the CDR3 reads TGTGCCAGCAAGGCCGGGACAGGGTCAGAAAAACTGTTTTTT. Encoded protein: CASKAGTGSEKLFF.

This clone has more than one count but fewer than ten. The CDR3 nucleotides are TGCGCCAGCAGGTTACCAGGGGACCTTTACACCGGGGAGCTGTTTTTT. This sequence encodes CASRLPGDLYTGELFF. The V and J genes are TRBV5-1 and TRBJ2-2, with D possibly being TRBD1 (6 bases). Germline CDR1 SGHRS, CDR2 YFSETQ. The CDR3 sequence is 16 residues long. Trimming took off 5 bases at V and 3 bases at J, with 17 bases between the two ends.

V usage is TRBV5-1 and J usage is TRBJ2-5; 8 positions agree with TRBD2. The CDR3 has 15 residues. After removal of 1 base from V and 5 bases from J, the junction contained 7 bases not matched to a gene. Germline CDR1 reads SGHRS; CDR2 reads YFSETQ. CDR3 loop: CASSLQGPGGETQYF. CDR3 DNA: TGCGCCAGCAGCTTGCAGGGGCCGGGGGGGGAGACCCAGTACTTC. The full variable domain, its missing parts supplied by reference TRBV5-1 and TRBJ2-5, is KAGVTQTPRYLIKTRGQQVTLSCSPISGHRSVSWYQQTPGQGLQFLFEYFSETQRNKGNFPGRFSGRQFSNSRSEMNVSTLELGDSALYLCASSLQGPGGETQYFGPGTRLLVL.